Listed below are T cell receptor beta chains from one sample, sequenced in a study of spatial heterogeneity in lung cancer. TCRdb itself ran the 5' RACE reads through MiXCR, one entry per CDR3 protein. The sample includes tens of thousands of distinct CDR3 sequences, 7.5% to 10% of them seen just once. This specimen consisted of PBMCs, obtained at follow-up. The receptors here all came from a female donor with early-stage non-small cell lung cancer. The conserved cysteine and the conserved F or W are not part of the CDR3 here.

TRBV19	TRBJ2-7	ASSMRGTETVYEQY
TRBV2	TRBJ2-7	ASRAGLASSYEQY
TRBV10-3	TRBJ2-1	AISEAQSNEQF
TRBV19	TRBJ1-3	ASSISSGAGNTIY
TRBV27	TRBJ2-7	ASSLSNGQAGYEQY
TRBV20-1	TRBJ2-6	SAPLSGANVLT
TRBV20-1	TRBJ1-5	SARGVDQPQH
TRBV5-1	TRBJ1-2	ASSFNGNGYT
TRBV18	TRBJ1-2	ASSQGSNSPGFYGYT
TRBV20-1	TRBJ1-5	SARSTSNQPQH
TRBV14	TRBJ1-2	ASSQAYDNFGYGYT
TRBV6-5	TRBJ1-5	ASQGRNQPQH
TRBV7-6	TRBJ2-2	ASSPEGAGEGGELF
TRBV20-1	TRBJ2-3	SARISGRAGTDTQY
TRBV29-1	TRBJ2-5	SVEDKYETQY
TRBV10-3	TRBJ2-2	AIGDRGGPGELF
TRBV28	TRBJ2-5	ASSLSPLGTQY
TRBV2	TRBJ1-2	ASNPDRVDGYT
TRBV30	TRBJ2-5	AWNLGGETQY
TRBV3-1	TRBJ2-2	ASSQEYVGELS
TRBV13	TRBJ1-6	ASSPRGFYNSPLH
TRBV24-1	TRBJ2-7	AKQGEEQY
TRBV29-1	TRBJ1-2	SVETGTNYGYT
TRBV5-6	TRBJ2-5	ASSLRGRQTQY
TRBV2	TRBJ2-6	ASASQGSGANVLT
TRBV27	TRBJ2-1	ASSLAFSYNEQF
TRBV4-2	TRBJ2-7	ASSQDTSGSYEQY
TRBV5-1	TRBJ1-4	ASRPGLSNEKLF
TRBV7-2	TRBJ2-1	ASSLQDMGLAGANEQF
TRBV5-1	TRBJ1-1	ASSFLGGGEAF
TRBV29-1	TRBJ2-2	SAGLAGGSGELF
TRBV18	TRBJ2-7	ASSLGSYFEQY
TRBV11-2	TRBJ2-1	ASSSLRDRGGEQF
TRBV10-3	TRBJ1-2	AISGGQGGGYT
TRBV10-2	TRBJ2-7	AARRGMGPYEQY